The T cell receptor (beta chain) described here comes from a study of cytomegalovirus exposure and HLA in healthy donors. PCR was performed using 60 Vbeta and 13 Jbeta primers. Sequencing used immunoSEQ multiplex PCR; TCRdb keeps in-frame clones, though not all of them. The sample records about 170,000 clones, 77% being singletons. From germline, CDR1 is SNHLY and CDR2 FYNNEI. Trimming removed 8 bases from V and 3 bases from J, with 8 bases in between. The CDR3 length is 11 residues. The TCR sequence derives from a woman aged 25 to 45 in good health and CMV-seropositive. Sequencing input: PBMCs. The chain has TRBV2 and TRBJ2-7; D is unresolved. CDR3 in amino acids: CASESIYEQYF. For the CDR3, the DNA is TGTGCCAGCGAGAGCATCTACGAGCAGTACTTC.